This T cell receptor (beta chain) derives from a study of HIV-infected patients and healthy controls. Study results and caveats: HIV+ repertoires were severely depleted of MAIT alpha-chain CDR3s, unlike healthy controls. Significantly higher mean Gini indices appeared in HIV-infected repertoires, possibly reflecting oligoclonality. Eight alpha and eight beta V genes differed significantly in mean usage between HIV-infected patients and controls.

The repertoire came from unfractionated whole blood and reflected all unsorted peripheral T cells. RNA came from around 2.3 ml of peripheral blood. Sample share makes this clonotype medium-sized. Its antigen remains unknown. Trimming removed 4 bases from V and 2 bases from J; junction bases left unmatched: 1. CDR1 is KGHSH, CDR2 LQKENI, per germline. The CDR3 totals 13 residues. Reverse transcription used approximately 500 ng RNA and constant-region primers for alpha and beta. Alpha and beta chain libraries were made separately by chain-specific third strand synthesis with multiplexing indices. TCRdb reprocessed the 5' RACE reads via MiXCR and lists one record per CDR3 protein. Of approximately 12,000 distinct CDR3 sequences in the sample, 5.1% were seen once.

The chain recombines TRBV18 with TRBJ2-5, with 7 bases that match TRBD1. This receptor was obtained from an adult in good health. The sequencing sample was made of blood. CDR3 in amino acids: CASSRTGQETQYF. DNA for the CDR3: TGTGCCAGCTCACGGACAGGACAAGAGACCCAGTACTTC.